One sample yielded the 10 T cell receptor beta chains listed below, sequenced in a study of T cells in Graves' hyperthyroidism and ophthalmopathy (dated by TCRdb to about 2019). The library was prepared using multiplex PCR. Sequencing was performed on an Illumina HiSeq 2000. Amplification of TCR beta CDR3 regions was carried out from RNA transcripts. The TCR CDR3 was subjected to a first round of RT-PCR using the HTBI primer set and the Qiagen OneStep RT-PCR kit. The public reads were quality trimmed at Q25 with fastp and then assembled into clones with MiXCR by TCRdb, keeping productive beta chains. Entries that share a CDR3 protein sequence are merged under the most common genes and DNA. The sample table lists 600,000 or so distinct CDR3 sequences, roughly 17% of them with a count of one. The top ten clones comprise around 4% of the sample. Sequenced input: blood. The source is a woman under 40 with Graves' hyperthyroidism.

This clonotype was picked up many times. The J gene is TRBJ2-1, the V gene TRBV6-2 or TRBV6-3; either TRBD1 or TRBD2 may fit D (5 bases each). V gave up 6 bases and J gave up 6 bases, with 15 bases separating them. CDR3 length: 14 amino acids. The germline CDR1 and CDR2 sequences are MNHEY and SVGEGT. This chain's CDR3 is CASSAQGPLNEQFF. CDR3 coding DNA: TGTGCCAGCAGCGCCCAGGGACCCCTCAATGAGCAGTTCTTC.

V is TRBV13 and J is TRBJ2-1, with a possible D match to TRBD1 (6 bases). Germline V CDR1 and CDR2: PRHDT, FYEKMQ (reference sequence). CDR3 length: 14 residues. The V end was cut by 6 bases, the J end by 8 bases, with 17 bases between. CDR3 amino acids: CASSSTGKGHEQFF. DNA of the CDR3: TGTGCCAGCAGTAGTACAGGGAAGGGCCATGAGCAGTTCTTC.

This rearrangement joins TRBV11-2 to TRBJ2-1; 8 nucleotides align to TRBD1. The J call may not be correct, given that the DNA end is closer to TRBJ2-7. CDR1 SGHAT and CDR2 FQNNGV come from the germline V gene. The CDR3 consists of 13 residues. The CDR3 DNA reads TGTGCCAGTAGTATGAAACAGGGGGATGAGCAGTACTTC. The encoded protein is CASSMKQGDEQYF.

This clonotype has at least ten counts. This chain links TRBV11-2 with TRBJ1-5; D may be TRBD1 (6 bases). Trimming left V 1 base short and J 11 bases short, with 12 bases between. Germline V gene lookup returns CDR1 SGHAT and CDR2 FQNNGV. There are 13 residues in the CDR3. The CDR3 nucleotides read TGTGCCAGCAGCTTAGTACCAGGGGATACCCAGCATTTT. Amino acids: CASSLVPGDTQHF.

To note about this clonotype: A single base separates this from a much larger clone, so it may be a read error. The chain uses TRBV7-2 and TRBJ2-5, with 8 bases matching TRBD2. This CDR3 region has 15 residues. From germline, CDR1 is SGHTA and CDR2 FQGNSA. The V gene end was trimmed by 4 bases and the J gene end by 7 bases; junction bases not matched to a gene: 11. The CDR3 DNA follows: TGTGCCAGCAGCTCACAGCGGGAGCGGAGAGGGACCCAGTACTTC. Translation: CASSSQRERRGTQYF. Complete variable domain (other parts from reference TRBV7-2 and TRBJ2-5): GAGVSQSPSNKVTEKGKDVELRCDPISGHTALYWYRQSLGQGLEFLIYFQGNSAPDKSGLPSDRFSAERTGGSVSTLTIQRTQQEDSAVYLCASSSQRERRGTQYFGPGTRLLVL.

This sequence joins TRBV12-3 or TRBV12-4 and TRBJ2-1, with D unclear. The CDR3 has 12 amino acids. The germline V and J ends were trimmed by 8 bases and 0 bases, with 5 bases remaining between them. The CDR3 nucleotides are TGTGCCAGCCTTAGCTCCTACAATGAGCAGTTCTTC. Amino acids: CASLSSYNEQFF.

This clonotype was seen at least ten times. This chain uses TRBV28 with TRBJ1-5; D may be TRBD1 (5 bases). Germline assignment: CDR1 MDHEN and CDR2 SYDVKM. Trimming removed 4 bases from V and 2 bases from J, with 12 bases in between. CDR3 length: 15 amino acids. The CDR3: CASSSPGEGNQPQHF. CDR3 DNA: TGTGCCAGCAGTTCCCCGGGGGAGGGCAATCAGCCCCAGCATTTT.

This clonotype occurred many times. The CDR3 coding sequence is TGTGCCAGCACCGATGCGGACAGCTTGAACACTGAAGCTTTCTTT. Translating gives CASTDADSLNTEAFF. V gene TRBV12-3 or TRBV12-4 combines with J gene TRBJ1-1; perhaps TRBD1 as D (6 bases). V was pared by 7 bases and J by 0 bases, with 15 bases between. The CDR3 loop spans 15 amino acids.

This clonotype has ten or more counts. The rearrangement links TRBV3-1 to TRBJ2-2; 7 bases fit TRBD2. CDR1 LGHDT and CDR2 YNNKEL come from the germline V gene (reference sequence). The CDR3 runs to 15 residues. With V trimmed by 5 bases and J by 5 bases, 8 bases remained unmatched. The CDR3 reads CASSSLGRGTGELFF. CDR3 coding DNA: TGTGCCAGCAGCTCCTTGGGGCGGGGGACCGGGGAGCTGTTTTTT.

This clonotype was seen only a few times. The chain couples TRBV30 to TRBJ2-2; D may be TRBD2 (6 bases). With 8 bases removed from V and 6 bases from J, the gap between germline ends came to 16 bases. This CDR3 has 13 amino acids. Germline lookup yields CDR1 GTSNPN and CDR2 SVGIG (reference sequence). The chain's CDR3 is CAAPRGEAGELFF. The CDR3 DNA is TGTGCCGCCCCGAGAGGGGAGGCCGGGGAGCTGTTTTTT.